The 17 T cell receptor beta chains listed next were all sequenced from one sample in a study of identical twins. TCRdb itself ran the 5' RACE reads through MiXCR, one entry per CDR3 protein. The repertoire has about 1.7 million distinct CDR3 sequences, about 32% of them found once; the top ten carry around 0.3%. Sequenced: cord blood. All receptors come from a newborn girl in good health.

This clonotype was observed a few times. This rearrangement joins TRBV3-1 to TRBJ1-4; D gene ambiguous. V dropped 4 bases and J dropped 8 bases, with 8 bases sitting between them. From germline, CDR1 is LGHDT and CDR2 YNNKEL (reference sequence). This CDR3 comprises 12 residues. The CDR3 coding sequence is TGTGCCAGCAGCCGGGCCAGCGAAAAACTGTTTTTT. Residues: CASSRASEKLFF.

This clonotype was counted at least ten times. The V gene is TRBV2, the J gene TRBJ2-4; 9 bases fit TRBD1. The V gene's germline CDR1 is SNHLY and CDR2 FYNNEI. V trimming: 7 bases; J trimming: 4 bases; junction bases outside the gene matches: 2. The CDR3 is 13 amino acids. CDR3 sequence reads: CASIGTGKNIQYF. The CDR3 coding sequence is TGTGCCAGCATTGGGACAGGGAAAAACATTCAGTACTTC.

This clonotype was counted between two and nine times. This chain joins TRBV12-3 or TRBV12-4 and TRBJ2-1, with TRBD2 matching over 11 bases. Unmatched junction bases numbered 8, after V lost 5 bases and J lost 8 bases. The CDR3 extends over 15 amino acids. CDR3 residues: CASSLGGLAEDEQFF. The CDR3 DNA reads TGTGCCAGCAGTCTAGGGGGACTAGCGGAGGATGAGCAGTTCTTC.

This clonotype appeared a few times. J is TRBJ2-2 and V is TRBV9, with D perhaps being TRBD1 or TRBD2 (6 bases each). CDR1 is SGDLS, CDR2 YYNGEE, per germline. The CDR3 extends over 15 amino acids. V lost 2 bases, J lost 3 bases, and 11 bases lay in between. The CDR3 sequence: CASSVGGIDTGELFF. CDR3 DNA sequence: TGTGCCAGCAGCGTCGGGGGCATCGACACCGGGGAGCTGTTTTTT.

Note on this clonotype: A much larger clone is a single base away; this may be a read error. V gene TRBV29-1 combines with J gene TRBJ1-2, with D possibly TRBD1 on 6 matching bases. Germline-derived CDR1 and CDR2 are SQVTM and ANQGSEA. This CDR3 contains 13 residues. CDR3 region: CGVSHTGIYGYTF. Here the CDR3 DNA reads TGCGGCGTTTCCCACACAGGGATCTATGGCTACACCTTC.

Remarks on this clonotype: It may be a read error: a sequence one base away is much more abundant. This chain uses TRBV12-3 or TRBV12-4 with TRBJ2-3, with a possible D match to TRBD2 (6 bases). The ends were cut back, 6 bases at V and 2 bases at J, with 24 bases in the middle. CDR3 length equals 18 residues. CDR3 DNA: TGTGCCAGCAGCCCAAGGTTTACCGGGACTGGCGACACAGATACGCAGTATTTT. This sequence encodes CASSPRFTGTGDTDTQYF.

This clonotype has only a few counts. The rearrangement uses TRBV3-1 and TRBJ1-6; the D is unclear. Per germline, CDR1 LGHDT and CDR2 YNNKEL (reference sequence). The V end lost 6 bases, the J end lost 3 bases, and 15 bases lay between the germline ends. The CDR3 sequence is 16 residues long. The CDR3 coding sequence is TGTGCCAGCAGGACAACCGGGGTCAACTATAATTCACCCCTCCACTTT. It yields the protein CASRTTGVNYNSPLHF.

The V call is TRBV7-9, the J call TRBJ2-1; TRBD2 agrees at 7 bases. CDR1 SEHNR and CDR2 FQNEAQ come from the germline V gene (reference sequence). This CDR3 has 16 amino acids. The trim removed 3 bases at V and 5 bases at J, leaving 10 bases unmatched. Here the CDR3 reads CASSLAPSGAHNEQFF. The CDR3 DNA reads TGTGCCAGCAGCTTGGCACCTAGCGGAGCCCACAATGAGCAGTTCTTC.

V and J are TRBV18 and TRBJ2-5; D remains ambiguous. The CDR3 is 15 amino acids. Germline-derived CDR1 and CDR2 are KGHSH and LQKENI. The V gene lost 1 base and the J gene lost 5 bases, with 14 bases spanning the gap. CDR3 in DNA: TGTGCCAGCTCACCACTTCACGGCTATGGGGAGACCCAGTACTTC. Translation: CASSPLHGYGETQYF.

This clonotype has a handful of counts. The chain links TRBV7-9 to TRBJ1-2, with D unclear. Germline CDR1 reads SEHNR; CDR2 reads FQNEAQ (reference sequence). Trimming removed 0 bases from V and 6 bases from J, with 11 bases in between. The CDR3 totals 14 residues. The CDR3 protein is CASSLAWDPDGYTF. CDR3 nucleotide sequence: TGTGCCAGCAGCTTAGCGTGGGATCCAGATGGCTACACCTTC.

This clonotype has only a few counts. The chain uses TRBV9 and TRBJ2-1, with D maybe TRBD2 (6 bases). The CDR3 runs to 17 residues. The germline V gene encodes CDR1 SGDLS and CDR2 YYNGEE. The germline V and J ends were trimmed by 4 bases and 7 bases, with 24 bases remaining between them. The CDR3 nucleotides read TGTGCCAGCAGCCGACGTCTAGCGCCCCTCTCGGGTAATGAGCAGTTCTTC. This codes for CASSRRLAPLSGNEQFF.

This clonotype appeared once. CDR3 amino acids: CSASHNDRGGTEAFF. In DNA form, the CDR3 reads TGCAGTGCTAGCCACAACGACAGGGGAGGCACTGAAGCTTTCTTT. The chain employs TRBV20-1 and TRBJ1-1, with 8 bases lining up with TRBD1. CDR3 length equals 15 residues. V was clipped by 3 bases and J by 4 bases; unmatched bases: 10. The germline gives CDR1 DFQATT, CDR2 SNEGSKA (reference sequence).

This clonotype was observed many times. The chain recombines TRBV10-3 with TRBJ2-5, with D perhaps matching TRBD1 (5 bases). V was shortened by 2 bases and J by 3 bases, with 10 bases between the two germline ends. The CDR3 is made up of 14 amino acids. Germline V gene sequence: CDR1 ENHRY, CDR2 SYGVKD. CDR3 sequence reads: CAISENQGKETQYF. CDR3 sequence (DNA): TGTGCCATCAGTGAGAATCAGGGAAAAGAGACCCAGTACTTC.

The chain couples TRBV7-2 to TRBJ1-1; D ambiguous. Germline-derived CDR1 and CDR2 are SGHTA and FQGNSA. V was clipped by 5 bases and J by 10 bases, with 20 bases between them. The CDR3 is 14 amino acids. CDR3 DNA: TGTGCCAGCAGCCTAAGGTCTTACGGTCCGGGAGCTTTCTTT. Amino acids: CASSLRSYGPGAFF.

This chain connects TRBV5-5 to TRBJ2-7, with a weak D call TRBD2 (6 bases). With 3 bases removed from V and 3 bases from J, the gap between germline ends came to 13 bases. This CDR3 is built from 14 residues. The V gene's germline CDR1 is SGHKS and CDR2 YYEKEE (reference sequence). CDR3 protein: CASSYGTDYYEQYF. The CDR3 DNA reads TGTGCCAGCAGCTATGGGACGGACTACTACGAGCAGTACTTC. The full variable domain, its missing parts supplied by reference TRBV5-5 and TRBJ2-7, is DAGVTQSPTHLIKTRGQQVTLRCSPISGHKSVSWYQQVLGQGPQFIFQYYEKEERGRGNFPDRFSARQFPNYSSELNVNALLLGDSALYLCASSYGTDYYEQYFGPGTRLTVT.

The chain couples TRBV6-1 to TRBJ1-2; no clear D. The CDR3 has 14 amino acids. Germline loops: CDR1 MNHNS, CDR2 SASEGT. V lost 3 bases, J lost 1 base, and 9 bases lay in between. In DNA form, the CDR3 reads TGTGCCAGCAGTGATGGCGGCAGTAACTATGGCTACACCTTC. Translating it yields CASSDGGSNYGYTF.

The V gene is TRBV5-5, the J gene TRBJ2-6; D not certain. Trimming took off 5 bases at V and 10 bases at J, with 10 bases between the two ends. The CDR3 runs 12 residues. Germline V gene data show CDR1 as SGHKS and CDR2 as YYEKEE (reference sequence). CDR3 protein: CASSPAENVLTF. The CDR3 bases are TGTGCCAGCAGTCCCGCTGAAAACGTCCTGACTTTC.